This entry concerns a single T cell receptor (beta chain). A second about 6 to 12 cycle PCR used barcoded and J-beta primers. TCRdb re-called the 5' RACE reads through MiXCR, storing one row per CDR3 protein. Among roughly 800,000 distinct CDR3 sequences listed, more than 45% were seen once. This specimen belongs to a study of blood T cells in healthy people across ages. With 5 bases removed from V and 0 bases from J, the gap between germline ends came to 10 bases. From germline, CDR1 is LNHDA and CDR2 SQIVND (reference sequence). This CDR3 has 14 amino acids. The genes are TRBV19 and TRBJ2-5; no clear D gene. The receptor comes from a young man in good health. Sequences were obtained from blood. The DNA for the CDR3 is TGTGCCAGTAGTCCCGGGTTCAACCAAGAGACCCAGTACTTC. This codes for CASSPGFNQETQYF.